One T cell receptor (beta chain) is described in this entry. Which antigen it targets is not known. Base quality data are lacking; no much larger clone is found one base away. Genomic DNA served as template for TCR beta VDJ combination and CDR3 sequence profiling. TCR repertoire sequencing was run on an Illumina HiSeq 2000. The study's processing was this. Repertoire assessment relied on Simpson's diversity index, CDR3 size and DJ length profiles, and TRBV/TRBJ rearrangement plots. The most abundant DNA sequence in the deep sequencing data was defined as the immunodominant clone. CDR3 amino acid sequences were screened for sharing across subjects and compared with published repertoires and the VDJdb database. The public reads were reanalyzed by TCRdb: fastp trimming at Q25, MiXCR alignment, in-frame beta chains only. Each CDR3 protein appears once, grouped with its most common genes and DNA. These V and J calls rely on TCRdb rather than the paper's analysis. Within this sample are around 190,000 distinct CDR3 sequences, with 60% to 65% of them counted one time only. The ten largest make up less than 30% of the sample.

Cut back by 8 bases and 9 bases, the V and J ends lie 17 bases apart. Taken from cysteine to phenylalanine, the CDR3 has 13 residues. Solely the CDR3 DNA is kept, with 39 bases framed from the first base. For CDR1 and CDR2, the germline V gene (reference sequence) lists LNHDA and SQIVND. This sample was included in a study of CD8+CD57+ T cells in acquired aplastic anemia (dated by TCRdb to between 2017 and 2018). At the level of the whole study: Extracted DNA from sorted CD4+ and CD8+ cells averaged approximately 3.4 ug, ranging from about 0.18 to 27.4 ug. An average of approximately 10 million reads for CD4+ cells and 12 million or so reads for CD8+ cells was obtained from healthy donor samples.

In the study, sorted CD4+ and CD8+ blood T cells from patients with severe aplastic anemia and from healthy subjects underwent deep sequencing of TCR repertoires. Ficoll-Paque density gradient centrifugation was used to isolate peripheral blood mononuclear cells. Before DNA extraction, CD4+ and CD8+ T cells were sorted with FACS or magnetic beads. Overall results and qualifications from the work: About 28 CD8+ CDR3 sequences were found in both patients and controls but appeared to be highly expressed in patients and within the immunodominant clones of the patients. Patients and healthy controls showed no significant difference in CD8+ Simpson's diversity (P=0.060).

This clonotype was obtained from a human donor in good health. The specimen was sorted CD4+, CD8+, or CD8+CD57+ T cells (not recorded which) from PBMCs. The V and J segments used are TRBV19 and TRBJ2-1; the D element could tentatively be TRBD1 or TRBD2, as 7 bases agree for each. The DNA sequence is TGTGCCAGTGCCGGGGCGGGGGACAGTGAGCAGTTCTTC. This sequence encodes CASAGAGDSEQFF.